This T cell receptor beta chain appears in the sequencing data of a study of shared clonotypes between healthy human individuals. This clone was detected only a few times. The protocol was immunoSEQ multiplex PCR, while the TCRdb copy is restricted to in-frame clones and leaves out a portion. Of 450,000 to 500,000 clones in the sample, over 70% were seen once. The CDR3 totals 15 residues. Per the germline V gene, CDR1 is MDHEN and CDR2 is SYDVKM. Sequencing was done on a sample of PBMCs. The chain joins TRBV28 to TRBJ2-5; perhaps TRBD1 as D (8 bases). With the DNA end fitting TRBJ2-7 better, the J assignment may be wrong. This clonotype was obtained from a woman between 35 and 50 years old in good health. Some clones in this sample may be carry-over from other donors' samples. The CDR3 DNA reads as TGTGCCAGCAGTTTAGTGGACAGGGACTACCACGAGCAGTACTTC. It is translated as CASSLVDRDYHEQYF.